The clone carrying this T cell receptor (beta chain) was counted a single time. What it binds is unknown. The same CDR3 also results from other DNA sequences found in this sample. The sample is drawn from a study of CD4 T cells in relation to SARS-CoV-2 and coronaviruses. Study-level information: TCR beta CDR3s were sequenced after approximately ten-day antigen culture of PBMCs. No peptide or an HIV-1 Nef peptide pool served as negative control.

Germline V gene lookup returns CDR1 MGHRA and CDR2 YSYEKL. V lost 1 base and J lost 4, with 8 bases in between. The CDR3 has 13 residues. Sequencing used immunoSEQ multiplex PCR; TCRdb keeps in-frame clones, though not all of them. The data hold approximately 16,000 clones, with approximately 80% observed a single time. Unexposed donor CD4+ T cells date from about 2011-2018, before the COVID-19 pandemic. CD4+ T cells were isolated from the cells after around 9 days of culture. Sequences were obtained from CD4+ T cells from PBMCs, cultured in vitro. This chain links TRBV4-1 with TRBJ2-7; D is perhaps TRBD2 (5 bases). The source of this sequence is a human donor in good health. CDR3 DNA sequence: TGCGCCAGCAGCCAAGGAGGGCATTACGAGCAGTACTTC. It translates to CASSQGGHYEQYF.